This T cell receptor beta chain was identified in a study of cytomegalovirus exposure and HLA in healthy donors. Study-level findings and limits: In a later analysis, HLA-C alleles had the fewest associated TCRs, DRB1 alleles the most. Reported results showed that the classifier diagnosed cytomegalovirus status with high specificity and sensitivity.

The CDR3 spans 12 residues. V gave up 6 bases and J gave up 2 bases, with 7 bases separating them. Germline V lookup: CDR1 MDHEN, CDR2 SYDVKM. This clone was seen only a few times. Its antigen is unknown. The study ran its PCR with 60 Vbeta and 13 Jbeta primers. Here immunoSEQ multiplex PCR was the method, and the copy in TCRdb shows in-frame clones only, minus some. The data show 150,000 to 200,000 clones, about 62% seen once. V is TRBV28 and J is TRBJ1-2, with a tentative D call TRBD1 (5 bases). The sequencing input was PBMCs. The receptor was isolated from a man aged 35-49 years in good health and CMV-seronegative. In DNA, the CDR3 is TGTGCCAGCAGATCAGGGAACTATGGCTACACCTTC. Amino acid sequence: CASRSGNYGYTF.